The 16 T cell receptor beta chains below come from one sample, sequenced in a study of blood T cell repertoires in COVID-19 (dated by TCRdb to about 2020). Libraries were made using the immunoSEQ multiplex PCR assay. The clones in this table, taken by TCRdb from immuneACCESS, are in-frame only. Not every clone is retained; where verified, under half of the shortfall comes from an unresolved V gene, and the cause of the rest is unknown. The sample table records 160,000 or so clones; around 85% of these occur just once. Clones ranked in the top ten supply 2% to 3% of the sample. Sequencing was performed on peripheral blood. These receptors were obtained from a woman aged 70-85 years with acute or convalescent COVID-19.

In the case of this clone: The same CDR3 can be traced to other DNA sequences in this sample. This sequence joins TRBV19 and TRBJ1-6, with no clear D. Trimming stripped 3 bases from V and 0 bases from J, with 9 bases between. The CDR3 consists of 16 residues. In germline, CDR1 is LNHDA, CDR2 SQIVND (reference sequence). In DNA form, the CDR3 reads TGTGCCAGTAGTATCGCGGGGAGCTCCTATAATTCACCCCTCCACTTT. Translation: CASSIAGSSYNSPLHF.

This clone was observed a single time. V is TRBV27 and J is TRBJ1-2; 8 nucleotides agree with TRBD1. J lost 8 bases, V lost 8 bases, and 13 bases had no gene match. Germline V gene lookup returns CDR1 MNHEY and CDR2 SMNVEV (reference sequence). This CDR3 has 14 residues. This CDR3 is CASRSAGGLRGYTF. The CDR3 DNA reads TGTGCCAGCCGGTCGGCAGGGGGCTTGAGAGGCTACACCTTC.

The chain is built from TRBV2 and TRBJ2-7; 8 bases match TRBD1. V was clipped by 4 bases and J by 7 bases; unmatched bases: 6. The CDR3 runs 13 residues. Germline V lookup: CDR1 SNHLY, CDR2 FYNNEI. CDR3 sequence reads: CASSVQGAGEQYV. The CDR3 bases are TGTGCCAGCAGTGTTCAGGGGGCGGGGGAGCAGTACGTC.

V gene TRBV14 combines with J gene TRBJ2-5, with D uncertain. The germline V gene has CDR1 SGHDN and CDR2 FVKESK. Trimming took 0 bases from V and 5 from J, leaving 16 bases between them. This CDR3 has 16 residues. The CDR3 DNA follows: TGTGCCAGCAGCCAAGATACTTATCTTCTGAGGGAGACCCAGTACTTC. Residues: CASSQDTYLLRETQYF.

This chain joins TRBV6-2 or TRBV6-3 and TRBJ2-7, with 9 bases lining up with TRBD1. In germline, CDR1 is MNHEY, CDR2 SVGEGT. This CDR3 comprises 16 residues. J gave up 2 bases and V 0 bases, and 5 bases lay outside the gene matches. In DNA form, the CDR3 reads TGTGCCAGCAGTTACTCCTTTGGGACAGGGCCCTACGAGCAGTACTTC. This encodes CASSYSFGTGPYEQYF.

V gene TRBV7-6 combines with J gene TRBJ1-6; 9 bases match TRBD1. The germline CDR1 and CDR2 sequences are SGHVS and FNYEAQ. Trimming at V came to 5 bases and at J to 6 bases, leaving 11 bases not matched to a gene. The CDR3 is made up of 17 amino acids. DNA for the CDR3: TGTGCCAGCAGCGCCATGGGACAGGGTTTTGGTAATTCACCCCTCCACTTT. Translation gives CASSAMGQGFGNSPLHF.

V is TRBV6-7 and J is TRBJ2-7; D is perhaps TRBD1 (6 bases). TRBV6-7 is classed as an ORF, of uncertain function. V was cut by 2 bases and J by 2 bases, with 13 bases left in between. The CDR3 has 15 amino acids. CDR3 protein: CASSYGQGTPYEQYV. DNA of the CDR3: TGTGCCAGCAGTTACGGGCAGGGGACCCCCTACGAGCAGTACGTC.

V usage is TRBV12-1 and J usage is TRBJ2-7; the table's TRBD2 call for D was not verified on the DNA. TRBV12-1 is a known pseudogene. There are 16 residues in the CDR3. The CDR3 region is CASSFAPGDSTYEQYF. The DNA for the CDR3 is TGTGCCAGCAGCTTTGCTCCGGGAGACTCGACGTACGAGCAGTACTTC.

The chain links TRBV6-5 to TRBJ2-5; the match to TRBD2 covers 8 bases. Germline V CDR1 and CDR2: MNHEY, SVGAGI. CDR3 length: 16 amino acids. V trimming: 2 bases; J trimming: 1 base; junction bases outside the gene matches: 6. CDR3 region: CASSYGRGASQETQYF. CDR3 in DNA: TGTGCCAGCAGTTACGGGCGGGGGGCCTCCCAAGAGACCCAGTACTTC.

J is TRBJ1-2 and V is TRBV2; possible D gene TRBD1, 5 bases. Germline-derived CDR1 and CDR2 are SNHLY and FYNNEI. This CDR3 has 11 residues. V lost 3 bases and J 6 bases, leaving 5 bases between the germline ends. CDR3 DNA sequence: TGTGCCAGCAGTGACAGGGATGGCTACACCTTC. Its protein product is CASSDRDGYTF.

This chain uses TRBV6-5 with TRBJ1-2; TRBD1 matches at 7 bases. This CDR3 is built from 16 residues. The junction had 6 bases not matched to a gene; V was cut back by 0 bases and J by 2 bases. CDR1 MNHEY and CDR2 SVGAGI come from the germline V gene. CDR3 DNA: TGTGCCAGCAGTTACTCGACGGCAGGGGGGAACTATGGCTACACCTTC. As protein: CASSYSTAGGNYGYTF.

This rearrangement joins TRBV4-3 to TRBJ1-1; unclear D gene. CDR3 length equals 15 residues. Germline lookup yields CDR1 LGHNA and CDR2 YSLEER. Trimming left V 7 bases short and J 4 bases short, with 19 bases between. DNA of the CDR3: TGCGCCAGCACTCCTTCTACTTGGGGAGCCACTGAAGCTTTCTTT. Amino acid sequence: CASTPSTWGATEAFF.

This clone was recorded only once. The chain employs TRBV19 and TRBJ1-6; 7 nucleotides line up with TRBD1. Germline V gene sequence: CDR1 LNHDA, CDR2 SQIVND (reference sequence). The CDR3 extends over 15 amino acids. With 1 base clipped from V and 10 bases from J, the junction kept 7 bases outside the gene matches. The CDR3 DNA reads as TGTGCCAGTAGTATAGGACAGGGCGGGAAGTCACCCCTCCACTTT. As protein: CASSIGQGGKSPLHF. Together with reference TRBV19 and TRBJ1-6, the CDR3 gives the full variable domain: DGGITQSPKYLFRKEGQNVTLSCEQNLNHDAMYWYRQDPGQGLRLIYYSQIVNDFQKGDIAEGYSVSREKKESFPLTVTSAQKNPTAFYLCASSIGQGGKSPLHFGNGTRLTVT.

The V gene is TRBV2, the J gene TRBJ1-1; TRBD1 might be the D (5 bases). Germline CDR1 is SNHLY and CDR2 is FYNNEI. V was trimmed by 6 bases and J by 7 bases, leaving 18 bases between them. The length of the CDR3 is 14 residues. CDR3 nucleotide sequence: TGTGCCAGCAGCGTGGAGGGGCGAGGGGATGAAGCTTTCTTT. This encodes CASSVEGRGDEAFF.

The CDR3 sequence: CASSSPRGEPYNEQFF. DNA of the CDR3: TGTGCCAGCAGCTCCCCGCGGGGGGAACCCTACAATGAGCAGTTCTTC. The chain employs TRBV13 and TRBJ2-1; TRBD2 agrees at 8 bases. The V gene end was trimmed by 4 bases and the J gene end by 2 bases; junction bases not matched to a gene: 7. Per germline, CDR1 PRHDT and CDR2 FYEKMQ (reference sequence). This CDR3 is built from 16 residues. Full variable domain (rest looked up from reference TRBV13 and TRBJ2-1): AAGVIQSPRHLIKEKRETATLKCYPIPRHDTVYWYQQGPGQDPQFLISFYEKMQSDKGSIPDRFSAQQFSDYHSELNMSSLELGDSALYFCASSSPRGEPYNEQFFGPGTRLTVL.

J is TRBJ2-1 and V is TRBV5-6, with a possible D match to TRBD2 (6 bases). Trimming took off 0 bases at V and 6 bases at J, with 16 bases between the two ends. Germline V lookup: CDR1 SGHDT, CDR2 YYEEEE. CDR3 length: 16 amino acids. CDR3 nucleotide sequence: TGTGCCAGCAGCTTGGAGGTTGGCGGGGAGCGCAATGAGCAGTTCTTC. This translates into CASSLEVGGERNEQFF.